Below, 3 T cell receptor beta chains from the same sample are listed, as sequenced in a study of early T cells in non-severe SARS-CoV-2 infection. One entry per CDR3 protein results from TCRdb running MiXCR on the 5' RACE reads. The sample carries around 70,000 distinct CDR3 sequences, around 9% recorded once. Sequenced sample: whole blood. Every receptor here comes from an adult who was a healthcare worker with PCR-confirmed SARS-CoV-2 infection or an uninfected control (not recorded which).

This clonotype was recorded many times. The J gene is TRBJ1-4, the V gene TRBV7-9, with D possibly matching TRBD1 (6 bases). V lost 5 bases, J lost 7 bases, and 11 bases lay in between. CDR1 is SEHNR and CDR2 is FQNEAQ in the germline V gene (reference sequence). This CDR3 comprises 13 residues. The CDR3 DNA is TGTGCCAGCAGCCCTACAGGGAGTGAAAAACTGTTTTTT. It yields the protein CASSPTGSEKLFF.

Ten or more counts support this clonotype. The chain joins TRBV28 to TRBJ1-1; D is unresolved. Trimming removed 5 bases at V and 4 bases at J, with 8 bases between. CDR1 MDHEN and CDR2 SYDVKM come from the germline V gene. The CDR3 consists of 12 residues. The CDR3 region is CASSPYTTEAFF. CDR3 DNA: TGTGCCAGCAGTCCTTACACCACTGAAGCTTTCTTT.

The CDR3 coding sequence is TGTGCCAGCAGTACAGAGCGCACAGATACGCAGTATTTT. Protein sequence: CASSTERTDTQYF. The rearrangement links TRBV2 to TRBJ2-3; D ambiguous. Germline-derived CDR1 and CDR2 are SNHLY and FYNNEI. The CDR3 is made up of 13 amino acids. Trimming cost V 5 bases and J 1 base, with 7 bases left between them.